The 21 T cell receptor beta chains given below trace back to one sample, sequenced in a study of cytomegalovirus exposure and HLA in healthy donors. The protocol was immunoSEQ multiplex PCR, while the TCRdb copy is restricted to in-frame clones and leaves out a portion. Counted here are 90,000 to 150,000 clones, 86% occurring once; the ten biggest clones make up 4.9%. The sequenced sample was PBMCs. All receptors come from a man younger than 35 in good health and CMV-seronegative.

DNA of the CDR3: TGTGCCAGCTCACCACCGGACAGGGGGAACTATGGCTACACCTTC. Residues: CASSPPDRGNYGYTF. The chain combines TRBV18 with TRBJ1-2, with 10 bases identical to TRBD1. V gave up 0 bases and J gave up 2 bases; unmatched junction bases: 0. Germline lookup yields CDR1 KGHSH and CDR2 LQKENI. This CDR3 comprises 15 residues.

This clone has only one observation. The rearrangement links TRBV27 to TRBJ2-2; TRBD1 matches at 9 bases. This CDR3 region has 16 residues. Per the germline V gene, CDR1 is MNHEY and CDR2 is SMNVEV (reference sequence). After removal of 5 bases from V and 2 bases from J, the junction contained 6 bases not matched to a gene. The CDR3, as DNA: TGTGCCAGCAGTCCTCGACAGGGGGTCAACACCGGGGAGCTGTTTTTT. Protein: CASSPRQGVNTGELFF.

The V call is TRBV9, the J call TRBJ1-4; possibly TRBD1 for D (6 bases). V dropped 0 bases and J dropped 4 bases, with 7 bases sitting between them. CDR1 is SGDLS, CDR2 YYNGEE, per germline. CDR3 length equals 14 residues. This CDR3 is CASSVGDNNEKLFF. In DNA form, the CDR3 reads TGTGCCAGCAGCGTAGGGGACAATAATGAAAAACTGTTTTTT.

This chain links TRBV5-4 with TRBJ2-2, with 8 bases identical to TRBD1. This CDR3 spans 13 amino acids. Per the germline V gene, CDR1 is SGHNT and CDR2 is YYREEE (reference sequence). The V gene end was trimmed by 3 bases and the J gene end by 11 bases; junction bases not matched to a gene: 6. CDR3 sequence reads: CASSSGQGNELFF. CDR3 bases: TGTGCCAGCAGCTCTGGACAGGGCAATGAGCTGTTTTTT.

This sequence joins TRBV9 and TRBJ2-4; a weak D match, TRBD2 (5 bases). From germline, CDR1 is SGDLS and CDR2 YYNGEE. The germline V and J ends were trimmed by 4 bases and 1 base, with 15 bases remaining between them. The length of the CDR3 is 16 residues. The DNA for the CDR3 is TGTGCCAGCAGCCCCAGTGGACTGGTGGCCAAAAACATTCAGTACTTC. This translates into CASSPSGLVAKNIQYF.

The rearrangement joins TRBV5-1 to TRBJ1-1; 9 bases agree with TRBD1. The CDR3 contains 16 residues. Looked up from germline, CDR1 is SGHRS and CDR2 is YFSETQ. J lost 5 bases, V lost 5 bases, and 13 bases had no gene match. The CDR3 DNA sequence: TGCGCCAGCAGACCTATCACAGGGGGCGAGAAGACTGAAGCTTTCTTT. Amino acids: CASRPITGGEKTEAFF.

This clone was picked up a small number of times. V is TRBV19 and J is TRBJ2-7; 8 nucleotides match TRBD1. V dropped 5 bases and J dropped 5; count of bases not matched to a gene: 11. This CDR3 contains 15 residues. Germline lookup yields CDR1 LNHDA and CDR2 SQIVND (reference sequence). The CDR3 bases are TGTGCCAGTAGTTCACAGGACAGGGATACTAACGAGCAGTACTTC. Amino acid sequence: CASSSQDRDTNEQYF.

This clone appeared a single time. The rearrangement links TRBV6-1 to TRBJ2-7, with a weak D call TRBD1 (6 bases). The CDR3 has 15 residues. CDR1 is MNHNS and CDR2 is SASEGT in the germline V gene. Trimming took off 2 bases at V and 4 bases at J, with 15 bases between the two ends. Written as DNA, the CDR3 is TGTGCCAGCAGTGAATTGGCAGGGGAAATGTACGAGCAGTACTTC. The encoded protein is CASSELAGEMYEQYF.

J is TRBJ2-5 and V is TRBV13, with 8 bases lining up with TRBD2. This CDR3 contains 14 residues. Unmatched junction bases numbered 8, after V lost 6 bases and J lost 5 bases. Germline CDR1 and CDR2: PRHDT and FYEKMQ (reference sequence). CDR3 region: CASSSGGAHETQYF. The CDR3 DNA follows: TGTGCCAGCAGTTCCGGGGGGGCCCATGAGACCCAGTACTTC. The complete variable domain, with remaining parts taken from reference TRBV13 and TRBJ2-5, reads AAGVIQSPRHLIKEKRETATLKCYPIPRHDTVYWYQQGPGQDPQFLISFYEKMQSDKGSIPDRFSAQQFSDYHSELNMSSLELGDSALYFCASSSGGAHETQYFGPGTRLLVL.

In its sample, this clone was seen once. V gene TRBV7-2 combines with J gene TRBJ2-1; 10 bases are shared with TRBD2. V lost 1 base and J lost 7; bases outside the gene matches: 7. This CDR3 is built from 16 residues. The germline gives CDR1 SGHTA, CDR2 FQGNSA. CDR3 DNA: TGTGCCAGCAGCTTAGTGGGTAGCGGGGGGCAGAATGAGCAGTTCTTC. Translation gives CASSLVGSGGQNEQFF. Looking up the rest from reference TRBV7-2 and TRBJ2-1 gives the full variable domain: GAGVSQSPSNKVTEKGKDVELRCDPISGHTALYWYRQSLGQGLEFLIYFQGNSAPDKSGLPSDRFSAERTGGSVSTLTIQRTQQEDSAVYLCASSLVGSGGQNEQFFGPGTRLTVL.

V and J are TRBV4-2 and TRBJ1-2; possibly TRBD1 for D (6 bases). This CDR3 spans 17 amino acids. CDR1 and CDR2 from the germline V gene are LGHNA and YNFKEQ. V was shortened by 1 base and J by 0 bases, with 15 bases between the two germline ends. The CDR3 sequence is CASSQATGRPPNYGYTF. DNA of the CDR3: TGTGCCAGCAGCCAAGCGACAGGCAGGCCCCCTAACTATGGCTACACCTTC.

The rearrangement uses TRBV6-6 and TRBJ1-6, with 8 nucleotides matching TRBD1. Trimming took 5 bases from V and 10 from J; bases not matched to a gene: 4. The CDR3 length is 13 residues. CDR1 MNHNY and CDR2 SVGAGI come from the germline V gene (reference sequence). The CDR3: CASSTDRGSPLHF. The CDR3 DNA follows: TGTGCCAGCAGTACCGACAGGGGATCACCCCTCCACTTT.

This chain joins TRBV11-2 and TRBJ1-1, with D tentatively TRBD1 (5 bases). Trimming left V 2 bases short and J 0 bases short, with 16 bases between. The CDR3 is made up of 17 amino acids. Germline CDR1 SGHAT, CDR2 FQNNGV. CDR3 in DNA: TGTGCCAGCAGCTTAAGTGTGGGGCTCACCATGAACACTGAAGCTTTCTTT. It yields the protein CASSLSVGLTMNTEAFF.

This clone was recorded only once. The chain uses TRBV27 and TRBJ1-4; 11 nucleotides match TRBD1. Trimming took 4 bases from V and 7 from J; bases not matched to a gene: 5. The germline V gene has CDR1 MNHEY and CDR2 SMNVEV (reference sequence). There are 15 residues in the CDR3. Written as DNA, the CDR3 is TGTGCCAGCAGTTCCCCGGGACAGGGGGTTGAAAAACTGTTTTTT. Residues: CASSSPGQGVEKLFF.

The rearrangement joins TRBV30 to TRBJ1-4; D uncertain. Germline CDR1 and CDR2: GTSNPN and SVGIG (reference sequence). This CDR3 region has 14 residues. V was cut by 5 bases and J by 8 bases, with 18 bases left in between. The CDR3 spells CAWGQPGSPEKLFF. The CDR3 region has the DNA TGTGCCTGGGGCCAGCCGGGGAGCCCAGAAAAACTGTTTTTT.

The rearrangement links TRBV7-6 to TRBJ2-3; TRBD2 matches 10 bases. CDR1 and CDR2 (germline): SGHVS, FNYEAQ. V gave up 10 bases and J gave up 0 bases; unmatched junction bases: 10. This CDR3 contains 16 residues. The chain's CDR3 is CATTAERGGSTDTQYF. The CDR3, as DNA: TGTGCCACTACGGCCGAGCGGGGGGGGAGCACAGATACGCAGTATTTT.

The rearrangement links TRBV29-1 to TRBJ1-1; tentative D call: TRBD1 (6 bases). This CDR3 is 13 amino acids long. The V gene lost 3 bases and the J gene lost 3 bases, with 11 bases spanning the gap. CDR1 is SQVTM, CDR2 ANQGSEA, per germline. CDR3 nucleotide sequence: TGCAGCGTTGAGGGGGGGGCGTACACTGAAGCTTTCTTT. It translates to CSVEGGAYTEAFF.

The rearrangement links TRBV27 to TRBJ2-2; 7 bases fit TRBD1. The V gene's germline CDR1 is MNHEY and CDR2 SMNVEV (reference sequence). The CDR3 loop spans 17 amino acids. The junction had 10 bases not matched to a gene; V was cut back by 5 bases and J by 1 base. The CDR3 spells CASSTKTGNQNTGELFF. For the CDR3, the DNA is TGTGCCAGCAGTACAAAGACAGGGAATCAGAACACCGGGGAGCTGTTTTTT.

This rearrangement joins TRBV5-6 to TRBJ2-5, with unresolved D. Germline V gene lookup returns CDR1 SGHDT and CDR2 YYEEEE. The CDR3 has 14 residues. V lost 6 bases, J lost 0 bases, and 12 bases lay in between. In DNA form, the CDR3 reads TGTGCCAGCACCACAGTGGTCAACCAAGAGACCCAGTACTTC. Translation: CASTTVVNQETQYF.

V usage is TRBV4-1 and J usage is TRBJ1-1; unclear D gene. CDR3 size: 16 residues. Germline V lookup: CDR1 MGHRA, CDR2 YSYEKL. V dropped 3 bases and J dropped 2 bases, with 16 bases sitting between them. The CDR3 coding sequence is TGCGCCAGCAGCCAGCGGTGGGAGAGCAGAAACACTGAAGCTTTCTTT. Translation: CASSQRWESRNTEAFF.

The chain employs TRBV12-2 and TRBJ2-7; the table gives TRBD2 as D, unverified against the DNA. TRBV12-2 constitutes a pseudogene. There are 16 residues in the CDR3. The CDR3 DNA follows: TGTGCAAGTCGCGTATTCCTAGCGGGGGGGAGGTACGAGCAGTACTTC. It encodes CASRVFLAGGRYEQYF.